Shown below are 28 T cell receptor beta chains from a single sample sequenced in a study of memory CD8 T cells in hepatitis C reinfection. Clones were read by immunoSEQ multiplex PCR, and TCRdb kept only the in-frame ones, dropping some. The sample includes 40,000 to 45,000 clones, roughly 90% of them seen just once. The time point denotes: peak reinfection, 3 to 8 weeks after reinfection detection. TCR sequencing was done directly ex vivo on sorted cells, without expansion in vitro. The specimen was naive CD8+ T cells sorted from blood. These receptors were obtained from a man younger than 35 with hepatitis C virus infection.

The chain is built from TRBV6-1 and TRBJ2-1; D remains unclear. The CDR3 consists of 14 residues. Trimming removed 2 bases from V and 4 bases from J, with 9 bases in between. The V gene's germline CDR1 is MNHNS and CDR2 SASEGT. The CDR3 loop reads CASSEINSYNEQFF. CDR3 DNA sequence: TGTGCCAGCAGTGAAATTAACAGTTACAATGAGCAGTTCTTC.

The CDR3 loop is CASSFMSGSTDTQYF. The CDR3 DNA sequence: TGTGCCAGCAGTTTCATGAGCGGGAGCACAGATACGCAGTATTTT. The chain is built from TRBV28 and TRBJ2-3; possibly TRBD2 for D (6 bases). CDR1 and CDR2 (germline): MDHEN, SYDVKM. The CDR3 runs 15 residues. V gave up 3 bases and J gave up 0 bases, with 10 bases separating them.

V and J are TRBV5-1 and TRBJ2-7, with D perhaps TRBD2 (5 bases). V was clipped by 7 bases and J by 0 bases, with 17 bases between them. This CDR3 is 15 amino acids long. Germline-derived CDR1 and CDR2 are SGHRS and YFSETQ. The CDR3 here is CASRLGGSYSYEQYF. For the CDR3, the DNA is TGCGCCAGCCGCCTAGGAGGTTCATACTCCTACGAGCAGTACTTC.

Of note for this clone: Sequence at one end of the junction differs from germline and may be a read error. The chain's CDR3 is CASSFSGSFAHSSEQYF. DNA for the CDR3: TGTGCCAGCAGCTTTAGCGGGTCGTTTGCCCACTCCTCCGAGCAGTACTTC. The J gene is TRBJ2-7, the V gene TRBV11-2; 7 nucleotides align to TRBD2. Germline V gene data show CDR1 as SGHAT and CDR2 as FQNNGV. CDR3 length: 17 residues.

The chain combines TRBV7-2 with TRBJ2-1; 7 bases fit TRBD2. This CDR3 is 15 amino acids long. V shed 6 bases and J 4 bases; nucleotides not matched to a gene: 9. Germline assignment: CDR1 SGHTA and CDR2 FQGNSA. DNA of the CDR3: TGTGCCAGCAGTCCGGGGGGTAGCGAGTACAATGAGCAGTTCTTC. The encoded protein is CASSPGGSEYNEQFF.

The rearrangement links TRBV7-9 to TRBJ1-6, with 8 bases fitting TRBD1. Germline CDR1 and CDR2: SEHNR and FQNEAQ (reference sequence). The CDR3 loop spans 14 amino acids. V lost 5 bases, J lost 10 bases, and 7 bases stayed unmatched. CDR3 DNA sequence: TGTGCCAGCAGCCGGACAGGGCAAGGGTCACCCCTCCACTTT. Amino acid sequence: CASSRTGQGSPLHF. Full variable domain (remainder filled in from reference TRBV7-9 and TRBJ1-6): DTGVSQNPRHKITKRGQNVTFRCDPISEHNRLYWYRQTLGQGPEFLTYFQNEAQLEKSRLLSDRFSAERPKGSFSTLEIQRTEQGDSAMYLCASSRTGQGSPLHFGNGTRLTVT.

This rearrangement joins TRBV19 to TRBJ2-3; TRBD2 agrees at 7 bases. Germline lookup yields CDR1 LNHDA and CDR2 SQIVND (reference sequence). V lost 4 bases to trimming and J lost 5 bases; unmatched junction nucleotides: 6. This CDR3 spans 14 amino acids. The CDR3 DNA reads TGTGCCAGTAGTAGGGGGACGGGGGGAGATACGCAGTATTTT. It yields the protein CASSRGTGGDTQYF.

V and J are TRBV28 and TRBJ2-3; D call uncertain. The V end was cut by 3 bases, the J end by 0 bases, with 7 bases between. The CDR3 has 14 amino acids. Germline CDR1 and CDR2: MDHEN and SYDVKM. The CDR3 loop is CASSFRSSTDTQYF. The CDR3 nucleotides are TGTGCCAGCAGTTTCAGATCTAGCACAGATACGCAGTATTTT.

V usage is TRBV5-1 and J usage is TRBJ2-7, with TRBD1 matching over 11 bases. CDR1 is SGHRS, CDR2 YFSETQ, per germline. The CDR3 is made up of 13 amino acids. V was clipped by 3 bases and J by 5 bases; unmatched bases: 1. In DNA, the CDR3 is TGCGCCAGCAGCTGGACAGGGGGCAACGAGCAGTACGTC. Translation: CASSWTGGNEQYV.

This chain joins TRBV29-1 and TRBJ1-2; TRBD1 is a possible D gene (6 bases). CDR3 length: 18 residues. V gave up 4 bases and J gave up 0 bases, with 24 bases separating them. Germline loops: CDR1 SQVTM, CDR2 ANQGSEA. CDR3 nucleotide sequence: TGCAGCGTTGGCGACAGGATGAAGAACCTTCCCCCTAACTATGGCTACACCTTC. Translation: CSVGDRMKNLPPNYGYTF.

This clone appeared a single time. This chain joins TRBV5-4 and TRBJ2-1; tentatively, D is TRBD2 (7 bases). V shed 5 bases and J shed 1 base, with 22 bases lying between them. This CDR3 region has 18 residues. Germline CDR1 reads SGHNT; CDR2 reads YYREEE (reference sequence). DNA of the CDR3: TGTGCCAGCAGACCCTCTGGGGGGGCGGTTTATTCCTACAATGAGCAGTTCTTC. Residues: CASRPSGGAVYSYNEQFF.

V usage is TRBV5-4 and J usage is TRBJ1-1; the D is unclear. Germline values: CDR1 SGHNT, CDR2 YYREEE (reference sequence). The CDR3 is made up of 15 amino acids. The V end lost 4 bases, the J end lost 3 bases, and 16 bases lay between the germline ends. The CDR3 DNA sequence: TGTGCCAGCAGCGCCGGGGAGGGCTGGGACACTGAAGCTTTCTTT. The encoded protein is CASSAGEGWDTEAFF.

V gene TRBV29-1 combines with J gene TRBJ2-1; a weak D match, TRBD2 (6 bases). The germline V gene has CDR1 SQVTM and CDR2 ANQGSEA. V was trimmed by 3 bases and J by 0 bases, leaving 18 bases between them. The CDR3 spans 17 residues. CDR3 DNA sequence: TGCAGCGTTGATGAAAGCGGGCGGACGAGCTCCTACAATGAGCAGTTCTTC. Its protein product is CSVDESGRTSSYNEQFF.

This chain links TRBV5-4 with TRBJ2-1; 10 bases are shared with TRBD1. Germline CDR1 SGHNT, CDR2 YYREEE (reference sequence). Trimming cost V 2 bases and J 3 bases; bases outside gene matches: 5. This CDR3 has 16 residues. The CDR3 bases are TGTGCCAGCAGCTTCGACAGGGGGCCCCTCTACAATGAGCAGTTCTTC. Its translation: CASSFDRGPLYNEQFF. Full variable domain (remainder filled in from reference TRBV5-4 and TRBJ2-1): ETGVTQSPTHLIKTRGQQVTLRCSSQSGHNTVSWYQQALGQGPQFIFQYYREEENGRGNFPPRFSGLQFPNYSSELNVNALELDDSALYLCASSFDRGPLYNEQFFGPGTRLTVL.

In DNA form, the CDR3 reads TGTGCCAGCAGCCTCGGGACAGGGGCAATGGGGGAGACCCAGTACTTC. Translation gives CASSLGTGAMGETQYF. This sequence joins TRBV11-1 and TRBJ2-5; 10 bases agree with TRBD1. Germline trimming cut 5 bases from V and 5 bases from J; bases unmatched to any gene: 11. Looked up from germline, CDR1 is SGHAT and CDR2 is FQDESV (reference sequence). The CDR3 totals 16 residues.

This clone appeared a single time. The gene calls are TRBV11-2 and TRBJ2-3; D remains unclear. V lost 4 bases and J lost 6, with 11 bases in between. Germline V gene sequence: CDR1 SGHAT, CDR2 FQNNGV. This CDR3 region has 13 residues. The CDR3 protein is CASSSYNGDTQYF. Written as DNA, the CDR3 is TGTGCCAGCAGCTCTTATAACGGGGATACGCAGTATTTT.

The rearrangement links TRBV7-6 to TRBJ2-2; D is ambiguous. The CDR3 is 18 amino acids. Looked up from germline, CDR1 is SGHVS and CDR2 is FNYEAQ. With 3 bases removed from V and 6 bases from J, the gap between germline ends came to 23 bases. This chain's CDR3 is CASSFGSRITPRSGELFF. CDR3 DNA sequence: TGTGCCAGCAGCTTTGGGTCTAGGATCACACCCCGATCCGGGGAGCTGTTTTTT.

This clone has just a few counts. The V and J genes are TRBV6-5 and TRBJ2-7, with D possibly TRBD1 on 5 matching bases. V was pared by 6 bases and J by 2 bases, with 17 bases between. This CDR3 spans 15 amino acids. Germline CDR1 is MNHEY and CDR2 is SVGAGI. The CDR3: CASRSITDKAYEQYV. For the CDR3, the DNA is TGTGCCAGCAGATCTATTACGGACAAAGCCTACGAGCAGTACGTC.

The rearrangement links TRBV6-5 to TRBJ2-3; unclear D gene. Trimming cost V 0 bases and J 1 base, with 11 bases left between them. Germline CDR1 and CDR2: MNHEY and SVGAGI. The CDR3 is 16 amino acids. The CDR3 protein is CASSYSTTGGTDTQYF. The CDR3 DNA sequence: TGTGCCAGCAGTTACTCTACCACCGGTGGCACAGATACGCAGTATTTT.

The rearrangement joins TRBV12-5 to TRBJ2-1; D is possibly TRBD1 (5 bases). This CDR3 spans 14 amino acids. With 7 bases removed from V and 5 bases from J, the gap between germline ends came to 15 bases. CDR1 is LGHNT, CDR2 FRNRAP, per germline. CDR3 nucleotides: TGTGCTAGTGCCACCGACAGCTTCCACAATGAGCAGTTCTTC. Translated, it gives CASATDSFHNEQFF.

The chain carries TRBV28 and TRBJ2-5; no firm D call. From germline, CDR1 is MDHEN and CDR2 SYDVKM. This CDR3 has 11 residues. The V end was cut by 4 bases, the J end by 4 bases, with 4 bases between. In nucleotides, the CDR3 is TGTGCCAGCAGTTCAGGAGAGACCCAGTACTTC. Residues: CASSSGETQYF.

The sample holds one count of this clone. This chain links TRBV7-6 with TRBJ1-2; D is perhaps TRBD1 (5 bases). CDR3 length equals 14 residues. Per germline, CDR1 SGHVS and CDR2 FNYEAQ. V dropped 5 bases and J dropped 4 bases, with 14 bases sitting between them. This CDR3 reads CASSPGDPIYGYTF. The CDR3 DNA sequence: TGTGCCAGCAGCCCGGGGGACCCCATCTATGGCTACACCTTC.

The gene calls are TRBV15 and TRBJ2-7; possible D gene TRBD2, 5 bases. From germline, CDR1 is LNHNV and CDR2 YYDKDF (reference sequence). V was clipped by 1 base and J by 4 bases, with 14 bases between them. The CDR3 is made up of 15 amino acids. In nucleotides, the CDR3 is TGTGCCACCAGCAGAGGCCCCGAGGGTAATTACGAGCAGTACGTC. Translation gives CATSRGPEGNYEQYV.

CDR3 sequence reads: CASRGASEQYF. In nucleotides, the CDR3 is TGTGCCAGCAGAGGGGCCTCCGAGCAGTACTTC. The V gene is TRBV6-5, the J gene TRBJ2-7, with a possible D match to TRBD1 (5 bases). V was shortened by 6 bases and J by 6 bases, with 9 bases between the two germline ends. The CDR3 sequence is 11 residues long. CDR1 is MNHEY, CDR2 SVGAGI, per germline.

The chain has TRBV7-9 and TRBJ2-7; 9 bases fit TRBD2. This CDR3 has 14 amino acids. CDR1 and CDR2 (germline): SEHNR, FQNEAQ (reference sequence). V gave up 4 bases and J gave up 3 bases; unmatched junction bases: 4. The CDR3 DNA follows: TGTGCCAGCAGCTCCGGCGGGAGGGACTACGAGCAGTACTTC. Translation: CASSSGGRDYEQYF.

The chain joins TRBV19 to TRBJ2-5, with TRBD2 matching 7 bases. Germline assignment: CDR1 LNHDA and CDR2 SQIVND (reference sequence). With V trimmed by 3 bases and J by 2 bases, 6 bases remained unmatched. The CDR3 extends over 15 amino acids. DNA of the CDR3: TGTGCCAGTAGTATCGGTGCTAGCGGACAAGAGACCCAGTACTTC. Residues: CASSIGASGQETQYF.

This chain uses TRBV2 with TRBJ1-2; the match to TRBD1 covers 7 bases. Germline V lookup: CDR1 SNHLY, CDR2 FYNNEI. V shed 2 bases and J 4 bases; nucleotides not matched to a gene: 10. The CDR3 runs 16 residues. CDR3 sequence (DNA): TGTGCCAGCAGTGAACAGGGGGGCGGACAGCGCTATGGCTACACCTTC. Translated: CASSEQGGGQRYGYTF.

This clone was detected once. Sequence at one end of the junction differs from germline and may be a read error. This sequence joins TRBV27 and TRBJ2-1; D may be TRBD2 (6 bases). The CDR3 consists of 14 residues. Germline values: CDR1 MNHEY, CDR2 SMNVEV (reference sequence). The DNA of the CDR3 is TGTGCCAGCGGTTTAGGCGGGGACTACAATGAGCAGTTCTTC. Encoded protein: CASGLGGDYNEQFF.